The T cell receptor (beta chain) under discussion was sequenced for a study of cytomegalovirus exposure and HLA in healthy donors. Broader study findings: When analyzed later, the rates of TCR association showed variation by HLA locus, with DRB1 the most and HLA-C the fewest. After further analysis at a later stage, 15,000 to 20,000 TCR beta sequences were associated with HLA alleles at 0.05 false discovery rate.

13 Jbeta primers and 60 Vbeta primers were used for the PCR. Authors' processing steps: Later analysis identified some 88 million unique TCR beta chains, approximately 11 million shared. The method was immunoSEQ multiplex PCR; TCRdb's version includes in-frame clones alone and lacks a portion of them. V, J and clone size reflect that table, while D and trimming were determined from the DNA. The sample carries nearly 110,000 clones, roughly four fifths recorded once. As regards this clone: What it recognizes is unknown.

The clonotype was recovered from a man aged 50-59 years in good health and CMV-seronegative. Sequencing input: PBMCs.

CDR3 region: CASSDRLPRGQPQHF. The CDR3 DNA sequence: TGTGCCAGCAGTGATAGGCTCCCTAGGGGTCAGCCCCAGCATTTT. V usage is TRBV6-1 and J usage is TRBJ1-5; possible D gene TRBD1, 5 bases. The V end lost 3 bases, the J end lost 6 bases, and 15 bases lay between the germline ends. CDR3 length: 15 amino acids. Germline V gene data show CDR1 as MNHNS and CDR2 as SASEGT.